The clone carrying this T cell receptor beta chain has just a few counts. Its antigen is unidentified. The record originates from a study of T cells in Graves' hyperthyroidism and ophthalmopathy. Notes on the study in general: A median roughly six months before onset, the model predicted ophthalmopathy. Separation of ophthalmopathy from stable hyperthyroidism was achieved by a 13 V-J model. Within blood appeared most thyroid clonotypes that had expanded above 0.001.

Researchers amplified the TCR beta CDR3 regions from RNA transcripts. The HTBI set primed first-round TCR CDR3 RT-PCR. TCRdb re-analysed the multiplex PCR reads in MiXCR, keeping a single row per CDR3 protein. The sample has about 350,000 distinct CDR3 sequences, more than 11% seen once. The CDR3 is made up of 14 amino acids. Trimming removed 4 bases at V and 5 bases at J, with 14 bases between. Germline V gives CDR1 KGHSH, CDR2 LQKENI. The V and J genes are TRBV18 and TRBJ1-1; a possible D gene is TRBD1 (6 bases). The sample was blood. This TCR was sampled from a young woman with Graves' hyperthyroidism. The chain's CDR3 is CASSQNRVRTEAFF. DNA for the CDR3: TGTGCCAGCTCACAAAACAGGGTACGGACTGAAGCTTTCTTT.